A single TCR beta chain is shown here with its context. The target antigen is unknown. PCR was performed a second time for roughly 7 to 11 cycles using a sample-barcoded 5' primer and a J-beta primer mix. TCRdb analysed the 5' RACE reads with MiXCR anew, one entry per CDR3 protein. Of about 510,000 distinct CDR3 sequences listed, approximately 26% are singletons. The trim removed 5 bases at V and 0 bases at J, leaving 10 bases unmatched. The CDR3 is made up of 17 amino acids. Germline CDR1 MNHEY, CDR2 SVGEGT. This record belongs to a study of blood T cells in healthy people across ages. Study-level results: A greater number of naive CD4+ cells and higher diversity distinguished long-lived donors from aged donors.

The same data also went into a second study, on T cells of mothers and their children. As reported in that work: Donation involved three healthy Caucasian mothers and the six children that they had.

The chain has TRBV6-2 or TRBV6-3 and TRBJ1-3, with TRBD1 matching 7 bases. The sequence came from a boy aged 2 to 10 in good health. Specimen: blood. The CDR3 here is CASSAWTGPFSGNTIYF. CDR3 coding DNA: TGTGCCAGCAGTGCGTGGACAGGTCCATTCTCTGGAAACACCATATATTTT.